Each of the 3 T cell receptor beta chains below was sequenced from the same sample in a study of blood T cell repertoires in COVID-19. Profiled with immunoSEQ multiplex PCR; TCRdb holds only in-frame clones, not every one. The sample contains approximately 150,000 clones, 80% to 90% of which appear only once. What was sequenced was peripheral blood. The receptors were gathered from a woman between 50 and 59 years old with acute or convalescent COVID-19.

A single count supports this clone. The V gene is TRBV18, the J gene TRBJ2-2; tentatively, D is TRBD2 (6 bases). V was cut by 3 bases and J by 4 bases, with 12 bases left in between. CDR3 length: 15 amino acids. Germline assignment: CDR1 KGHSH and CDR2 LQKENI. CDR3 sequence: CASSPKLAITGELFF. CDR3 DNA sequence: TGTGCCAGCTCACCCAAACTAGCAATCACCGGGGAGCTGTTTTTT. The complete variable domain, with remaining parts taken from reference TRBV18 and TRBJ2-2, reads NAGVMQNPRHLVRRRGQEARLRCSPMKGHSHVYWYRQLPEEGLKFMVYLQKENIIDESGMPKERFSAEFPKEGPSILRIQQVVRGDSAAYFCASSPKLAITGELFFGEGSRLTVL.

The chain is built from TRBV27 and TRBJ1-1; 9 bases agree with TRBD1. V lost 9 bases, J lost 3 bases, and 8 bases stayed unmatched. This CDR3 is built from 14 residues. The germline V gene has CDR1 MNHEY and CDR2 SMNVEV (reference sequence). CDR3 sequence (DNA): TGTGCCAGTCGACAGGGGGTCGTGGACACTGAAGCTTTCTTT. This gives the protein CASRQGVVDTEAFF.

This clone was observed a few times. The chain links TRBV28 to TRBJ1-1; weak D call: TRBD1 (6 bases). V was pared by 7 bases and J by 0 bases, with 15 bases between. The CDR3 sequence is 15 residues long. CDR1 and CDR2 (germline): MDHEN, SYDVKM. CDR3 amino acids: CASIRGGRLNTEAFF. DNA for the CDR3: TGTGCCAGCATCCGCGGGGGGCGCCTGAACACTGAAGCTTTCTTT.